This T cell receptor beta chain was found in a study of blood T cells in healthy people across ages. Then a second PCR, running about 6 to 11 cycles, was carried out with a sample-barcoded 5' primer and a J-beta primer mix. Template switching added a 12-random-nucleotide identifier to every cDNA molecule. TCRdb fed the 5' RACE reads into MiXCR, producing one record per CDR3 protein. The data hold 800,000 or so distinct CDR3 sequences, with roughly 25% observed a single time. Each individual donor underwent a draw of approximately 9.8 milliliters of peripheral blood. Total RNA extraction produced at least 6 micrograms (per sample) for the study. From germline, CDR1 is MNHNS and CDR2 SASEGT. This CDR3 is 16 amino acids long. Trimming at V came to 2 bases and at J to 5 bases, leaving 5 bases not matched to a gene. These data also formed part of another study, on T cells of mothers and their children. From that study: Several million TCR beta reads per child versus over 9 million per mother.

Source material: blood. This sequence was found in a boy between 5 and 17 years old in good health. The chain links TRBV6-1 to TRBJ2-1, with 11 bases matching TRBD2. The CDR3 bases are TGTGCCAGCAGTGAAAGATTAGCGGGAGGGGACAATGAGCAGTTCTTC. This gives the protein CASSERLAGGDNEQFF.